The sequence of this T cell receptor beta chain was determined in a study of early T cells in non-severe SARS-CoV-2 infection. At the level of the study: Chains stayed unpaired after sequencing of bulk RNA from unsorted whole blood.

This clonotype was observed at least ten times. TCRdb re-called the 5' RACE reads through MiXCR, storing one row per CDR3 protein. The repertoire consists of around 44,000 distinct CDR3 sequences, with 7.7% occurring once and the leading ten covering 5.8%. This CDR3 comprises 13 residues. With 2 bases clipped from V and 5 bases from J, the junction kept 0 bases outside the gene matches. Germline CDR1 reads KGHSH; CDR2 reads LQKENI. Sequencing used whole blood. The genes are TRBV18 and TRBJ1-5, with 7 positions matching TRBD1. The receptor was isolated from an adult who was a healthcare worker with PCR-confirmed SARS-CoV-2 infection or an uninfected control (not recorded which). CDR3 bases: TGTGCCAGCTCACCAGACAGGGATCAGCCCCAGCATTTT. It codes for CASSPDRDQPQHF.